This T cell receptor beta chain is drawn from a study of T-cell memory formation after mild COVID-19 (dated by TCRdb to the early 2020s). Background for the entire study: Most TCR sequence clusters were specific to one of the two donors. Two young, previously healthy adult volunteers made up the cohort, one male and one female. Longitudinal TCRalpha and TCRbeta repertoire sequencing tracked T-cell clones expanding and contracting after mild COVID-19 in a couple of donors.

Deletion took 0 bases off V and 5 bases off J, with a span of 7 bases between the germline ends. CDR1 and CDR2 (SNHLY, FYNNEI) derive from the germline V gene. The CDR3, from cysteine to phenylalanine, totals 14 residues. The retained sequence is limited to the CDR3, 42 bases, with the frame set at the first base. Paper-wide results and their limitations: Some responding clones were detected in pre-infection memory, which suggested that pre-existing cross-reactive memory T cells had joined the SARS-CoV-2 response. The study included only a couple of mild cases, and larger cohorts that include severe cases with pre-infection samples were judged to be necessary. The second-wave clones that peaked on day 37 were not confirmed to be SARS-CoV-2 specific. Contracting CD4+ clones turned up mainly in the CM and EM memory subsets, whereas EMRA was where CD8+ clones were enriched. Clones contracting from day 15 to 85 had balanced CD4/CD8 phenotypes, while a second wave expanding from day 15 to 37 was biased towards CD4+.

PBMCs were isolated by Ficoll-Paque density gradient centrifugation. Data came from an Illumina NovaSeq 6000. Using 5'RACE with constant-segment primers, TCRalpha and TCRbeta cDNA libraries were constructed, with sample barcodes and unique molecular identifiers added in the process. Trizol reagent was used to extract RNA from every sample. Libraries were amplified in two PCR steps, with a second sample barcode and Illumina TruSeq adapters added in the second step. Libraries were sequenced on an Illumina NovaSeq with 2 x 150 bp paired-end reads. From the authors' description of their analysis: The reads were demultiplexed and collapsed into UMI-guided consensus sequences using migec v1.2.7. With mixcr v2.1.11, UMI consensuses were aligned to TRA and TRB V and J templates and assembled into clonotypes. Clonotypes were classified as expanded or contracted when called significant by both edgeR and NoisET, with noise models trained on biological replicates. For edgeR calls, the cutoffs were a false discovery rate-adjusted p below 0.01 and a log2 fold-change threshold of 1. PCA with hierarchical clustering of max-normalized trajectories of the 1000 most abundant clonotypes was used as exploratory dynamics analysis. Separately sequenced CD4+ and CD8+ repertoires were used to assign a CD4 or CD8 phenotype to each responding clone. TCRdb passed the public sequencing reads through fastp at Q25 and MiXCR, retaining productive beta sequences. Each entry merges the rows of one CDR3 protein and shows their most common DNA and genes. These V and J calls rely on TCRdb rather than the paper's analysis. The sample table holds about 360,000 distinct CDR3 sequences, of which around 14% were seen once. The ten largest clones add up to 22% of the sample.

This clonotype occurred a few times. It has no known antigen specificity. No base quality information exists; no much larger clone differs at one position. The sequencing sample was made of PBMCs or a T cell subset sorted from them (not recorded which). The sequence was collected from a man between 18 and 29 years old who had mild COVID-19 (a few samples of this study predate the infection). The sample titles of this study are shuffled in the database, so cell type and time point are left out; the donor was told from shared clones. The rearrangement combines TRBV2 with TRBJ2-2; no D gene is confidently identified. The CDR3 is CASSEAQGTGELFF. The bases read TGTGCCAGCAGTGAAGCGCAAGGGACCGGGGAGCTGTTTTTT.